These 27 T cell receptor beta chains were all obtained from the same sample, sequenced in a study of beta chain features in type 1 diabetes. Study observations and caveats: There was a moderate but significant shortening of TCRB CDR3s in all four CD4+ subsets of Type 1 diabetes patients.

No cognate antigen is known for these TCRs. The sequenced template was cDNA made from the entire isolated RNA. Here immunoSEQ multiplex PCR was the method, and the copy in TCRdb shows in-frame clones only, minus some. The sample consists of a few hundred thousand clones, 10% to 15% of them appearing once. The source material was naive CD4+ T cells from blood. These receptor sequences come from a woman between 18 and 30 years old with type 1 diabetes.

The chain recombines TRBV13 with TRBJ1-1; a weak D match, TRBD1 (5 bases). Trimming cost V 5 bases and J 2 bases, with 18 bases left between them. The CDR3 length is 16 residues. Germline V gives CDR1 PRHDT, CDR2 FYEKMQ (reference sequence). CDR3 residues: CASSPRVGGDNTEAFF. In nucleotides, the CDR3 is TGTGCCAGCAGCCCTCGAGTCGGGGGGGACAACACTGAAGCTTTCTTT.

V and J are TRBV6-6 and TRBJ2-3; weak D call: TRBD2 (6 bases). Trimming shortened V by 7 bases and J by 6 bases, and 14 bases separated the two germline ends. This CDR3 spans 13 amino acids. Germline loops: CDR1 MNHNY, CDR2 SVGAGI (reference sequence). As DNA, the CDR3 is TGTGCCAGCACCCCGGGGGAATTCGATACGCAGTATTTT. This gives the protein CASTPGEFDTQYF.

In this sample, this clone turned up a few times. The chain combines TRBV30 with TRBJ2-7; 12 bases line up with TRBD2. Unmatched junction bases numbered 10, after V lost 2 bases and J lost 5 bases. The CDR3 loop spans 16 amino acids. Germline assignment: CDR1 GTSNPN and CDR2 SVGIG (reference sequence). CDR3 in DNA: TGTGCCTGGAGTATAGGAAGGACTAGCGGGAACCACGAGCAGTACTTC. This gives the protein CAWSIGRTSGNHEQYF.

V usage is TRBV11-2 and J usage is TRBJ2-7, with D tentatively TRBD1 (5 bases). The J call may be in error: the DNA end matches TRBJ2-1 better. The CDR3 totals 11 residues. Germline V gene sequence: CDR1 SGHAT, CDR2 FQNNGV. CDR3 loop: CASTHRTEQFF. CDR3 in DNA: TGTGCCAGCACCCATCGGACAGAGCAGTTCTTC.

A few counts support this clone. One end of the junction is discordant with germline, which a read error may explain. Written as DNA, the CDR3 is TGTGCCTGGAGTGTAAAGGGGGCGGGGAGATTTTTC. It is translated as CAWSVKGAGRFF. The rearrangement uses TRBV30 and TRBJ2-6; maybe TRBD1 (7 bases). There are 12 residues in the CDR3. The germline gives CDR1 GTSNPN, CDR2 SVGIG (reference sequence).

V usage is TRBV25-1 and J usage is TRBJ2-7; D gene unclear. Per the germline V gene, CDR1 is MGHDK and CDR2 is SYGVNS. V lost 3 bases and J lost 5, with 11 bases in between. The length of the CDR3 is 13 residues. In DNA form, the CDR3 reads TGTGCCAGCAGTGATCACTGGGCCCACGAGCAGTACTTC. This translates into CASSDHWAHEQYF.

There are a few counts of this clone. The chain recombines TRBV2 with TRBJ2-5, with a weak D call TRBD1 (6 bases). Germline lookup yields CDR1 SNHLY and CDR2 FYNNEI. The V gene lost 5 bases and the J gene lost 1 base, with 14 bases spanning the gap. The CDR3 has 15 amino acids. The CDR3 spells CASSRDMEFQETQYF. The CDR3 coding sequence is TGTGCCAGCAGTCGGGACATGGAATTCCAAGAGACCCAGTACTTC. Variable domain in full (rest from reference TRBV2 and TRBJ2-5): EPEVTQTPSHQVTQMGQEVILRCVPISNHLYFYWYRQILGQKVEFLVSFYNNEISEKSEIFDDQFSVERPDGSNFTLKIRSTKLEDSAMYFCASSRDMEFQETQYFGPGTRLLVL.

This clone was observed a handful of times. The J gene is TRBJ2-7, the V gene TRBV11-2, with a possible D match to TRBD1 (5 bases). CDR1 is SGHAT and CDR2 is FQNNGV in the germline V gene. The V end was cut by 11 bases, the J end by 2 bases, with 16 bases between. The CDR3 spans 13 residues. The CDR3 bases are TGTGCCTCGCAGGCGTTGGGGCCCTACGAGCAGTACTTC. Translation: CASQALGPYEQYF.

This clone was seen a few times. This chain connects TRBV27 to TRBJ2-7, with TRBD1 identical over 7 bases. The CDR3 spans 13 residues. The junction had 7 bases not matched to a gene; V was cut back by 5 bases and J by 6 bases. Germline CDR1 MNHEY, CDR2 SMNVEV (reference sequence). The DNA for the CDR3 is TGTGCCAGCAGTCAGGGAACAGGGGTCGAGCAGTACTTC. It translates to CASSQGTGVEQYF.

This clone came up a few times. CDR3 DNA: TGTGCCAGTAGTATAGCGGCTGAACAGACTGAAGCTTTCTTT. This sequence encodes CASSIAAEQTEAFF. V and J are TRBV19 and TRBJ1-1; D remains ambiguous. Germline loops: CDR1 LNHDA, CDR2 SQIVND (reference sequence). The CDR3 runs to 14 residues. The V and J ends lost 1 base and 5 bases respectively, with 11 bases between them.

This clone was counted only a few times. The chain employs TRBV11-1 and TRBJ2-1; 15 bases are shared with TRBD2. The CDR3 sequence is 16 residues long. J gave up 9 bases and V 6 bases, and 9 bases lay outside the gene matches. Looked up from germline, CDR1 is SGHAT and CDR2 is FQDESV (reference sequence). CDR3 nucleotide sequence: TGTGCCAGCAGGGAGGGGGGGACTAGCGGGAGGTTTGAGCAGTTCTTC. Translating it yields CASREGGTSGRFEQFF.

This clone was detected a few times. The chain combines TRBV18 with TRBJ2-2, with 8 bases fitting TRBD2. V lost 3 bases to trimming and J lost 6 bases; unmatched junction nucleotides: 9. Germline V lookup: CDR1 KGHSH, CDR2 LQKENI. The CDR3 consists of 16 residues. CDR3 sequence: CASSPLGLAGAGELFF. The CDR3 DNA sequence: TGTGCCAGCTCACCGCTTGGACTAGCAGGAGCCGGGGAGCTGTTTTTT.

This clone has only a few counts. This rearrangement joins TRBV5-1 to TRBJ1-2, with TRBD1 matching over 10 bases. V gave up 5 bases and J gave up 4 bases; unmatched junction bases: 8. This CDR3 is 15 amino acids long. Germline V gene lookup returns CDR1 SGHRS and CDR2 YFSETQ. The CDR3 is CASRRDRGSAYGYTF. The CDR3 nucleotides read TGCGCCAGCAGAAGGGACAGGGGAAGCGCCTATGGCTACACCTTC. Variable domain in full (rest from reference TRBV5-1 and TRBJ1-2): KAGVTQTPRYLIKTRGQQVTLSCSPISGHRSVSWYQQTPGQGLQFLFEYFSETQRNKGNFPGRFSGRQFSNSRSEMNVSTLELGDSALYLCASRRDRGSAYGYTFGSGTRLTVV.

This clone was observed a few times. This chain connects TRBV7-9 to TRBJ1-5; D unclear. CDR1 SEHNR and CDR2 FQNEAQ come from the germline V gene (reference sequence). Deletions cut 1 base from V and 7 bases from J, with 14 bases between. CDR3 size: 15 residues. The CDR3 protein is CASSLGGEGSQPQHF. In DNA form, the CDR3 reads TGTGCCAGCAGCTTAGGTGGGGAGGGATCCCAGCCCCAGCATTTT.

The chain employs TRBV19 and TRBJ1-1, with 7 bases lining up with TRBD1. V shed 7 bases and J 1 base; nucleotides not matched to a gene: 12. This CDR3 has 16 amino acids. CDR1 LNHDA and CDR2 SQIVND come from the germline V gene (reference sequence). CDR3 nucleotide sequence: TGTGCCAGTACCCCGACCCCGAGGGGGCGGAACACTGAAGCTTTCTTT. It yields the protein CASTPTPRGRNTEAFF.

This clone was seen more than once but under ten times. CDR3 in DNA: TGTGCCAGCAGCCCGGACCGATATGAACTAGCGGGAGGATACAATGAGCAGTTCTTC. It translates to CASSPDRYELAGGYNEQFF. The J gene is TRBJ2-1, the V gene TRBV14; the match to TRBD2 covers 12 bases. The CDR3 consists of 19 residues. Trimming removed 4 bases from V and 4 bases from J; junction bases left unmatched: 14. Germline CDR1 SGHDN, CDR2 FVKESK.

This chain uses TRBV4-3 with TRBJ1-2; D is undetermined. V shed 1 base and J shed 2 bases, with 11 bases lying between them. The CDR3 has 15 residues. CDR1 is LGHNA and CDR2 is YSLEER in the germline V gene. CDR3 sequence reads: CASSQVPPGNYGYTF. As DNA, the CDR3 is TGCGCCAGCAGCCAAGTTCCGCCAGGCAACTATGGCTACACCTTC.

The chain uses TRBV7-2 and TRBJ2-7; 10 bases align to TRBD2. The J segment lost 1 base and the V segment lost 4 bases, leaving 1 base of the junction unmatched. The CDR3 has 14 amino acids. Germline CDR1 is SGHTA and CDR2 is FQGNSA. CDR3 residues: CASSSSGSSYEQYF. CDR3 sequence (DNA): TGTGCCAGCAGCTCTAGCGGGAGTTCCTACGAGCAGTACTTC.

This clone has only a few counts. J is TRBJ1-1 and V is TRBV30; no clear D. From germline, CDR1 is GTSNPN and CDR2 SVGIG (reference sequence). The CDR3 runs 11 residues. V lost 3 bases, J lost 3 bases, and 5 bases lay in between. As DNA, the CDR3 is TGTGCCTGGAGGCGGGACACTGAAGCTTTCTTT. Protein: CAWRRDTEAFF.

This clone appeared a few times. The sample holds other DNA sequences that translate to the same CDR3. V is TRBV20-1 and J is TRBJ1-2; D is perhaps TRBD1 (5 bases). V gave up 2 bases and J gave up 8 bases, with 9 bases separating them. The CDR3 runs 11 residues. The germline gives CDR1 DFQATT, CDR2 SNEGSKA (reference sequence). This CDR3 is CSARRGYGYTF. The CDR3 DNA is TGCAGTGCTAGAAGGGGATACGGCTACACCTTC.

The chain couples TRBV7-9 to TRBJ1-2; D is uncertain. Trimming removed 0 bases at V and 6 bases at J, with 5 bases between. CDR3 length: 12 residues. Germline lookup yields CDR1 SEHNR and CDR2 FQNEAQ (reference sequence). Here the CDR3 DNA reads TGTGCCAGCAGCTTAGCGCTAGATGGCTACACCTTC. This gives the protein CASSLALDGYTF.

The chain has TRBV30 and TRBJ2-7; TRBD1 aligns across 7 bases. J was trimmed by 6 bases and V by 3 bases; bases with no gene match: 5. From germline, CDR1 is GTSNPN and CDR2 SVGIG (reference sequence). The CDR3 consists of 12 residues. The DNA of the CDR3 is TGTGCCTGGAGGTACCACAGGGGCGAGCAGTACTTC. It translates to CAWRYHRGEQYF.

The chain employs TRBV7-2 and TRBJ2-7; maybe TRBD2 (5 bases). Trimming pared 2 bases from V and 4 bases from J, leaving 12 bases between. CDR3 length equals 14 residues. CDR1 and CDR2 (germline): SGHTA, FQGNSA. The CDR3 coding sequence is TGTGCCAGCAGCTTAACACAGTCGGGGTACGAGCAGTACTTC. Encoded protein: CASSLTQSGYEQYF.

This clone was picked up a small number of times. Here the CDR3 DNA reads TGTGCCAGCAGCCCGACAGGGGGTTCCTACAATGAGCAGTTCTTC. It codes for CASSPTGGSYNEQFF. V is TRBV6-5 and J is TRBJ2-1; TRBD1 agrees at 9 bases. The CDR3 is 15 amino acids. V lost 6 bases to trimming and J lost 1 base; unmatched junction nucleotides: 4. The V gene's germline CDR1 is MNHEY and CDR2 SVGAGI.

This clone was seen a handful of times. The CDR3 DNA reads as TGTGCCAGTAGCCACCCGCGACTAGGATGGCAGTACTTC. The encoded protein is CASSHPRLGWQYF. The rearrangement links TRBV19 to TRBJ2-7; D might be TRBD2 (6 bases). This CDR3 spans 13 amino acids. Germline-derived CDR1 and CDR2 are LNHDA and SQIVND (reference sequence). Deletions cut 6 bases from V and 9 bases from J, with 18 bases between.

The chain has TRBV5-4 and TRBJ2-7; no clear D gene. The V end was cut by 4 bases, the J end by 4 bases, with 18 bases between. The CDR3 is 15 amino acids. Germline CDR1 and CDR2: SGHNT and YYREEE (reference sequence). Here the CDR3 DNA reads TGTGCCAGCAGCCCCCGACTCACCCCGCCATACGAGCAGTACTTC. Translation gives CASSPRLTPPYEQYF.

This clone was detected only a few times. The identical CDR3 is also encoded by other nucleotide sequences in the sample. The genes are TRBV18 and TRBJ2-1, with TRBD2 matching over 9 bases. The CDR3 runs to 15 residues. Trimming cost V 4 bases and J 4 bases; bases outside gene matches: 5. In germline, CDR1 is KGHSH, CDR2 LQKENI. This chain's CDR3 is CASSLTSGPYNEQFF. In DNA, the CDR3 is TGTGCCAGCTCACTTACTAGCGGGCCTTACAATGAGCAGTTCTTC. The full variable domain, rest sourced from reference TRBV18 and TRBJ2-1, is NAGVMQNPRHLVRRRGQEARLRCSPMKGHSHVYWYRQLPEEGLKFMVYLQKENIIDESGMPKERFSAEFPKEGPSILRIQQVVRGDSAAYFCASSLTSGPYNEQFFGPGTRLTVL.